Listed below are T cell receptor beta chains from one sample, sequenced in a study of blood T cell repertoires in COVID-19. Using immunoSEQ multiplex PCR, the repertoire was profiled, and TCRdb retains in-frame clones only, with some absent. This table has 310,000 or so clones, about 91% appearing once. The specimen was PBMCs or T cells enriched from blood (not recorded which). The receptors shown here come from a woman in her thirties or forties who had recovered from COVID-19. Both conserved end residues are part of each CDR3. The D gene is left open where the match is weak. The listing skips clone size in some rows; elsewhere it reads once, few, many or a size class.

D	size	J	V	DNA	CDR3
TRBD2	-	TRBJ2-5	TRBV27	TGTGCCAGCAGTTCGAGACTAGCGGGGGAAGAGACCCAGTACTTC	CASSSRLAGEETQYF
-	-	TRBJ1-2	TRBV6-5	TGTGCCAGCACTTTTTTGGGGAGCTGGGGCTACACCTTC	CASTFLGSWGYTF
-	-	TRBJ1-2	TRBV7-3	TGTGCCAGCAGCTTAACCCCGGGACTACTCAACTATGGCTACACCTTC	CASSLTPGLLNYGYTF
-	-	TRBJ1-2	TRBV24-1	TGTGCCACCAGTGAATCCAGGGGTAATGGCTACACCTTC	CATSESRGNGYTF
TRBD1	-	TRBJ1-2	TRBV28	TGTGCCAGCATTTACTCAGGACAGGGCTACTATGGCTACACCTTC	CASIYSGQGYYGYTF
TRBD2	-	TRBJ2-1	TRBV7-2	TGTGCCAGCGGTAAGGGCGGGGGTAGCACCTACAATGAGCAGTTCTTC	CASGKGGGSTYNEQFF
TRBD1	few	TRBJ1-4	TRBV10-3	TGTGCCATCGGACAGGGAGGGGGGAATGAAAAACTGTTTTTT	CAIGQGGGNEKLFF
TRBD1	-	TRBJ2-4	TRBV29-1	TGCAGCGTTGAAGGGGGAGGACAGGGCCGATTAGCCAAAAACATTCAGTACTTC	CSVEGGGQGRLAKNIQYF
-	-	TRBJ1-4	TRBV30	TGTGCCTGGAGACGGATCGGAGGGTATGAAAAACTGTTTTTT	CAWRRIGGYEKLFF
-	-	TRBJ2-7	TRBV29-1	TGCAGCGTTGATAATGCCGGCCGAGGCGAGCAGTACTTC	CSVDNAGRGEQYF
TRBD1	-	TRBJ2-7	TRBV24-1	TGTGCCACCGGGACAGGGGCCTACGAGCAGTACTTC	CATGTGAYEQYF
-	few	TRBJ1-1	TRBV15	TGTGCCACCAGCAGAGTGGAGGGAAGTGCTGAAGCTTTCTTT	CATSRVEGSAEAFF
TRBD1	-	TRBJ2-7	TRBV27	TGTGCCAGCAGTTTAGGGCAGGGGGCTTACGAGCAGTACTTC	CASSLGQGAYEQYF
TRBD2	-	TRBJ2-2	TRBV19	TGTGCCAGTAGTATAGATCTAGCGGGGGGGAACACCGGGGAGCTGTTTTTT	CASSIDLAGGNTGELFF
TRBD1	-	TRBJ1-2	TRBV7-9	TGTGCCAGCAGCTTGACAGGGGTAGACTATGGCTACACCTTC	CASSLTGVDYGYTF
TRBD1	-	TRBJ2-7	TRBV25-1	TGTGCCAGCAGTGGACCCGGGACAGGGGTTTACGAGCAGTACTTC	CASSGPGTGVYEQYF
-	-	TRBJ1-4	TRBV5-1	TGCGCCAGCAGCTTGGATGGGCGGGGTGAAAAACTGTTTTTT	CASSLDGRGEKLFF
TRBD1	once	TRBJ1-4	TRBV5-1	TGCGCCAGCAGCCCCCGGTGGACAGGGGACGACAGAGGTGAAAAACTGTTTTTT	CASSPRWTGDDRGEKLFF
TRBD2	-	TRBJ2-5	TRBV6-5	TGTGCCAGTACCCGTAGCGGGGAAGAGACCCAGTACTTC	CASTRSGEETQYF
-	once	TRBJ2-7	TRBV3-1/TRBV3-2	TGTGCCAGCAGGTGGTCCCAGGGTGAGCAGTACTTC	CASRWSQGEQYF
TRBD2	-	TRBJ2-1	TRBV9	TGTGCCAGCAGCCTACTAGCGGGAGTGCACAATGAGCAGTTCTTC	CASSLLAGVHNEQFF
TRBD1	-	TRBJ2-7	TRBV28	TGTGCCAGCCGTCAATCCGGGACAGGGTTGAACGAGCAGTACTTC	CASRQSGTGLNEQYF
-	-	TRBJ1-3	TRBV7-8	TGTGCCAGCAGCTTAGTACGCACATACTCTGGAAACACCATATATTTT	CASSLVRTYSGNTIYF
TRBD2	-	TRBJ2-1	TRBV4-1	TGCGCCAGCAGCCAAGATCTCACTAGCGGTTACTACAATGAGCAGTTCTTC	CASSQDLTSGYYNEQFF
TRBD1	-	TRBJ2-3	TRBV5-1	TGCGCCAGCAGCACCGGACAGGGGGGCACAGATACGCAGTATTTT	CASSTGQGGTDTQYF
-	-	TRBJ1-2	TRBV7-2	TGTGCCAGCAGCTTAGGGGGACGGGGGGCCTTCTATGGCTACACCTTC	CASSLGGRGAFYGYTF